This TCR beta chain was recovered during a study of identical twins. Study-wide findings and caveats: Reduced insertions were recorded for abundant cord blood beta clonotypes, with no such pattern in memory repertoires. Those out-of-frame alpha sequences shared by twins showed an excess of low generation probability. There was more out-of-frame TCR alpha sharing in monozygotic twins than models estimated. Partial confounding of zero-insertion analyses by invariant MAIT and iNKT cells was possible.

Germline CDR1 is SGHRS and CDR2 is YFSETQ. The V segment lost 3 bases and the J segment 3 bases; nucleotides outside the gene matches: 6. This CDR3 contains 15 residues. To note about this clonotype: No antigen is known for it.

A single record per CDR3 protein comes from TCRdb applying MiXCR to the 5' RACE reads. The sample comprises under 900,000 distinct CDR3 sequences, approximately 13% of which are singletons, and around 1.6% rests with the top ten. This sample also belongs to another study, concerning yellow fever vaccine responses in identical twins.

Sequencing input: PBMCs. The sequence was collected from a woman under 30 in good health. The chain has TRBV5-1 and TRBJ2-7; 10 bases agree with TRBD2. CDR3 coding DNA: TGCGCCAGCAGCTGGACTAGCGGAGACGTCTACGAGCAGTACTTC. Translation gives CASSWTSGDVYEQYF. The full variable domain, in which reference TRBV5-1 and TRBJ2-7 provide the parts outside the CDR3, is KAGVTQTPRYLIKTRGQQVTLSCSPISGHRSVSWYQQTPGQGLQFLFEYFSETQRNKGNFPGRFSGRQFSNSRSEMNVSTLELGDSALYLCASSWTSGDVYEQYFGPGTRLTVT.